This T cell receptor (beta chain) emerged from a study of glioma-infiltrating T cells. Germline CDR1 is SGHRS and CDR2 is YFSETQ. With V trimmed by 0 bases and J by 4 bases, 2 bases remained unmatched. CDR3 length equals 14 residues. Study-level results: Only very few CDR3 sequences appeared in both tissue and blood. Tissue-blood divergence was below expectation in non-neoplastic patients, above in gliomas.

The iRepertoire nested amplicon-rescue multiplex PCR amplified TCR alpha and beta CDR3s from RNA. One-step reverse transcription and amplification started from around 100-400 ng of tissue mRNA or PBMC total RNA. MiXCR was run by TCRdb on the multiplex PCR reads, yielding one entry per CDR3 protein. In the table there are under 50,000 distinct CDR3 sequences, 20% to 25% of which are singletons. Points on this clonotype: Its antigen is unknown. A read error is possible here, since a much larger clone lies one base away. The CDR3 end shows no conserved phenylalanine or tryptophan, and so a read error is likely.

The TCR was taken from a human donor with low-grade glioma or glioblastoma, undergoing nonglioma brain surgery, or in good health (not recorded which). This chain links TRBV5-1 with TRBJ1-1, with 8 positions matching TRBD1. Sample: glioma tissue, nonneoplastic brain tissue, or PBMCs (not recorded which). CDR3 DNA sequence: TGCGCCAGCAGCTTGGGACAGGGGAGCACTGAAGCTTTCCTT. Protein: CASSLGQGSTEAFL.